Below are 20 T cell receptor beta chains sequenced from a single sample in a study of blood T cell repertoires in COVID-19. Here immunoSEQ multiplex PCR was the method, and the copy in TCRdb shows in-frame clones only, minus some. The table lists 250,000 to 400,000 clones, around 86% of them singletons. The sequenced sample was peripheral blood. The receptors derive from a middle-aged man with active or convalescent COVID-19.

The chain couples TRBV19 to TRBJ2-7, with 9 bases identical to TRBD2. Germline V gene data show CDR1 as LNHDA and CDR2 as SQIVND (reference sequence). This CDR3 region has 14 residues. J gave up 6 bases and V 3 bases, and 6 bases lay outside the gene matches. The CDR3 bases are TGTGCCAGTAGTATGAGGCTAGCGGGACGCGAGCAGTACTTC. It encodes CASSMRLAGREQYF.

The chain recombines TRBV11-2 with TRBJ2-3; 8 nucleotides line up with TRBD2. V trimming: 5 bases; J trimming: 3 bases; junction bases outside the gene matches: 7. The CDR3 runs 15 residues. Per the germline V gene, CDR1 is SGHAT and CDR2 is FQNNGV. The DNA of the CDR3 is TGTGCCAGCAGCCGGGGGGGACTTCGAACAGATACGCAGTATTTT. Amino acid sequence: CASSRGGLRTDTQYF. Combining the CDR3 with reference TRBV11-2 and TRBJ2-3 gives the whole variable domain EAGVAQSPRYKIIEKRQSVAFWCNPISGHATLYWYQQILGQGPKLLIQFQNNGVVDDSQLPKDRFSAERLKGVDSTLKIQPAKLEDSAVYLCASSRGGLRTDTQYFGPGTRLTVL.

The V gene is TRBV6-6, the J gene TRBJ1-6, with 8 bases that match TRBD1. CDR1 and CDR2 from the germline V gene are MNHNY and SVGAGI (reference sequence). V shed 4 bases and J 5 bases; nucleotides not matched to a gene: 7. The CDR3 consists of 16 residues. CDR3 sequence reads: CASSWTGILNNSPLHF. In DNA form, the CDR3 reads TGTGCCAGCAGTTGGACAGGGATTTTAAATAATTCACCCCTCCACTTT.

The CDR3 protein is CASSQQTGGSDGYTF. The CDR3, as DNA: TGTGCCAGCAGTCAACAGACAGGGGGTTCGGATGGCTACACCTTC. The chain carries TRBV28 and TRBJ1-2; 9 bases are a match to TRBD1. V lost 5 bases and J lost 6; bases outside the gene matches: 10. The CDR3 is 15 amino acids. Germline CDR1 is MDHEN and CDR2 is SYDVKM.

The chain is built from TRBV28 and TRBJ1-2, with TRBD1 as a possible D gene (6 bases). The CDR3 is 15 residues long. The V and J ends lost 2 bases and 2 bases respectively, with 12 bases between them. CDR1 is MDHEN and CDR2 is SYDVKM in the germline V gene. In DNA, the CDR3 is TGTGCCAGCAGTTTAGGGGGGGCACGGAACTATGGCTACACCTTC. Translated, it gives CASSLGGARNYGYTF.

The V gene is TRBV3-1 (or the pseudogene TRBV3-2), the J gene TRBJ1-5, with D unresolved. V lost 4 bases and J 3 bases, leaving 13 bases between the germline ends. The germline gives CDR1 LGHDT, CDR2 YNNKEL (reference sequence). The CDR3 has 15 residues. This chain's CDR3 is CASSPLGGINQPQHF. The DNA of the CDR3 is TGTGCCAGCAGCCCCTTAGGAGGGATCAATCAGCCCCAGCATTTT.

The chain combines TRBV5-1 with TRBJ2-3, with 10 bases fitting TRBD2. The CDR3 extends over 16 amino acids. In germline, CDR1 is SGHRS, CDR2 YFSETQ. Trimming took 0 bases from V and 4 from J; bases not matched to a gene: 5. CDR3 sequence: CASSLEASGGADTQYF. Here the CDR3 DNA reads TGCGCCAGCAGCTTGGAGGCTAGCGGGGGTGCAGATACGCAGTATTTT. Based on the CDR3 plus reference TRBV5-1 and TRBJ2-3, the full variable domain is KAGVTQTPRYLIKTRGQQVTLSCSPISGHRSVSWYQQTPGQGLQFLFEYFSETQRNKGNFPGRFSGRQFSNSRSEMNVSTLELGDSALYLCASSLEASGGADTQYFGPGTRLTVL.

This clone was detected once. V usage is TRBV5-1 and J usage is TRBJ2-7; 10 positions agree with TRBD2. This CDR3 has 15 residues. With V trimmed by 2 bases and J by 3 bases, 5 bases remained unmatched. CDR1 and CDR2 (germline): SGHRS, YFSETQ. In DNA form, the CDR3 reads TGCGCCAGCAGCTTCAGCCTAGCGGGAGTCTACGAGCAGTACTTC. Translating it yields CASSFSLAGVYEQYF.

V gene TRBV20-1 combines with J gene TRBJ2-1; D ambiguous. Trimming pared 4 bases from V and 4 bases from J, leaving 5 bases between. The germline CDR1 and CDR2 sequences are DFQATT and SNEGSKA (reference sequence). The CDR3 spans 11 residues. CDR3 region: CSAKTYNEQFF. CDR3 coding DNA: TGCAGTGCTAAGACATACAATGAGCAGTTCTTC.

The V and J genes are TRBV24-1 and TRBJ1-5; the D gene is possibly TRBD1 (6 bases). This CDR3 is 15 amino acids long. The germline V and J ends were trimmed by 2 bases and 4 bases, with 11 bases remaining between them. Germline lookup yields CDR1 KGHDR and CDR2 SFDVKD. CDR3 amino acids: CATSDSGQINQPQHF. CDR3 sequence (DNA): TGTGCCACCAGTGATTCCGGACAGATAAATCAGCCCCAGCATTTT.

V is TRBV6-2 or TRBV6-3 and J is TRBJ1-1; D is undetermined. Per germline, CDR1 MNHEY and CDR2 SVGEGT. V lost 5 bases, J lost 1 base, and 8 bases lay in between. This CDR3 is built from 13 residues. This CDR3 is CASSRTANTEAFF. CDR3 DNA sequence: TGTGCCAGCAGTCGAACAGCGAACACTGAAGCTTTCTTT.

The chain combines TRBV14 with TRBJ2-7; 9 bases line up with TRBD1. V was clipped by 4 bases and J by 1 base; unmatched bases: 5. CDR1 SGHDN and CDR2 FVKESK come from the germline V gene. CDR3 length: 15 residues. The CDR3 nucleotides are TGTGCCAGCAGCCGACACGGGACAGGGTCCTACGAGCAGTACTTC. As protein: CASSRHGTGSYEQYF.

This rearrangement joins TRBV25-1 to TRBJ2-5, with D possibly being TRBD1 (5 bases). The ends were cut back, 2 bases at V and 5 bases at J, with 12 bases in the middle. CDR1 and CDR2 (germline): MGHDK, SYGVNS. The CDR3 sequence is 14 residues long. This CDR3 is CASSEDSPRETQYF. CDR3 DNA: TGTGCCAGCAGTGAAGACAGTCCCCGGGAGACCCAGTACTTC.

The chain is built from TRBV4-1 and TRBJ1-1, with D perhaps matching TRBD1 (5 bases). Trimming left V 6 bases short and J 4 bases short, with 12 bases between. Germline V CDR1 and CDR2: MGHRA, YSYEKL. The CDR3 contains 13 residues. The CDR3 sequence is CASRRGMSTEAFF. As DNA, the CDR3 is TGCGCCAGCAGGCGGGGGATGTCCACTGAAGCTTTCTTT.

This clone was recorded many times. V usage is TRBV6-5 and J usage is TRBJ1-2; 7 bases are shared with TRBD1. Germline trimming cut 7 bases from V and 4 bases from J; bases unmatched to any gene: 9. The CDR3 loop spans 14 amino acids. Germline CDR1 MNHEY, CDR2 SVGAGI. CDR3 region: CASTPQGGGYGYTF. DNA of the CDR3: TGTGCCAGCACTCCACAAGGGGGCGGCTATGGCTACACCTTC.

This clone was found a few times. The chain links TRBV7-2 to TRBJ2-2, with D perhaps matching TRBD1 (6 bases). Germline CDR1 reads SGHTA; CDR2 reads FQGNSA. The CDR3 covers 18 residues. The V end was cut by 1 base, the J end by 4 bases, with 19 bases between. The CDR3 DNA sequence: TGTGCCAGCAGCTTAGTAGGACAGAGCCCTTTGGGCACCGGGGAGCTGTTTTTT. Residues: CASSLVGQSPLGTGELFF.

The V call is TRBV5-1, the J call TRBJ1-1, with 7 bases that match TRBD1. This CDR3 has 17 amino acids. Trimming took 0 bases from V and 1 from J; bases not matched to a gene: 9. Germline loops: CDR1 SGHRS, CDR2 YFSETQ. The CDR3 region is CASSLVPPGQQNTEAFF. CDR3 DNA: TGCGCCAGCAGCTTGGTACCTCCGGGACAGCAGAACACTGAAGCTTTCTTT.

This rearrangement joins TRBV25-1 to TRBJ2-7; 9 nucleotides match TRBD1. The CDR3 has 14 residues. Germline V gene data show CDR1 as MGHDK and CDR2 as SYGVNS. J was trimmed by 4 bases and V by 5 bases; bases with no gene match: 6. The CDR3 spells CASSPPGQGYEQYF. In nucleotides, the CDR3 is TGTGCCAGCAGTCCCCCGGGACAGGGATACGAGCAGTACTTC.

The J gene is TRBJ2-1, the V gene TRBV21-1; the D call TRBD1 from the table was never checked on the DNA. TRBV21-1 is shown as a pseudogene. This CDR3 is built from 20 residues. Here the CDR3 reads CASSNETGGYRGRSYNEQFF. The CDR3 DNA reads TGTGCCAGCAGCAACGAAACAGGGGGCTATCGCGGGAGGTCCTACAATGAGCAGTTCTTC.

The genes are TRBV5-6 and TRBJ2-5; 8 bases fit TRBD1. V trimming: 3 bases; J trimming: 10 bases; junction bases outside the gene matches: 2. Germline loops: CDR1 SGHDT, CDR2 YYEEEE. The CDR3 contains 11 residues. DNA of the CDR3: TGTGCCAGCAGCTCGACAGGGGACCAGTACTTC. It translates to CASSSTGDQYF.